Presented here are 12 T cell receptor beta chains from one specimen sequenced in a study of T-cell reconstitution after alpha-beta-depleted transplantation in children (dated by TCRdb to the mid-2010s). Sample treatment or condition, as interpreted from the label and publication: allogeneic hematopoietic cell transplantation with graft depleted of TCRalphabeta T cells and CD19 B cells. Receptor libraries were prepared by PCR. Sequencing instrument: Illumina HiSeq 2500. Molecular barcoding was employed in the preparation of TCR libraries, with unique molecular identifiers being used to normalize TCRbeta repertoire quantification. TCRdb reworked the public reads: Q25 trimming with fastp, MiXCR clone assembly, productive beta chains retained. Rows merge per CDR3 protein into single entries with the most common DNA and genes. The sample yields approximately 70,000 distinct CDR3 sequences; roughly 4.4% were counted once. The top ten clonotypes cover 18% of the sample.

The source was PBMCs, mostly from graft donor cells, collected 180 days after TCRalphabeta/CD19-depleted stem cell transplant. Every receptor here comes from a boy in the first two years of life who had a stem cell transplant for acute myeloid leukemia, so the T cells may come from the graft donor.

The chain joins TRBV4-2 to TRBJ1-1; D is uncertain. This CDR3 has 15 residues. The V end lost 0 bases, the J end lost 4 bases, and 12 bases lay between the germline ends. CDR1 LGHNA and CDR2 YNFKEQ come from the germline V gene. The CDR3 coding sequence is TGTGCCAGCAGCCAAGAGATACAGCAAGTCACTGAAGCTTTCTTT. It specifies CASSQEIQQVTEAFF.

This clonotype has ten or more counts. This chain joins TRBV4-1 and TRBJ2-3; TRBD2 matches 7 bases. The CDR3 consists of 17 residues. Unmatched junction bases numbered 9, after V lost 0 bases and J lost 3 bases. Looked up from germline, CDR1 is MGHRA and CDR2 is YSYEKL. The CDR3 here is CASSQDKSGAGTDTQYF. CDR3 bases: TGCGCCAGCAGCCAAGATAAAAGCGGGGCTGGGACAGATACGCAGTATTTT.

This clonotype was observed at least ten times. CDR3 bases: TGTGCCAGCAGGGCCGGGACAGGTCTTAACTATGGCTACACCTTC. Translating it yields CASRAGTGLNYGYTF. The J gene is TRBJ1-2, the V gene TRBV5-6; the match to TRBD1 covers 8 bases. The CDR3 length is 15 residues. V was clipped by 5 bases and J by 1 base; unmatched bases: 7. Germline V lookup: CDR1 SGHDT, CDR2 YYEEEE.

The table lists this clonotype with many counts. This chain connects TRBV29-1 to TRBJ2-5; 10 nucleotides line up with TRBD1. V lost 6 bases, J lost 4 bases, and 5 bases stayed unmatched. Germline V gene data show CDR1 as SQVTM and CDR2 as ANQGSEA. The CDR3 contains 13 residues. CDR3 sequence: CSVNDRGRETQYF. DNA for the CDR3: TGCAGCGTGAACGACAGGGGGCGAGAGACCCAGTACTTC.

This clonotype was found many times. The rearrangement links TRBV5-1 to TRBJ1-6; D gene unclear. V lost 0 bases and J 6 bases, leaving 7 bases between the germline ends. Looked up from germline, CDR1 is SGHRS and CDR2 is YFSETQ. This CDR3 comprises 14 residues. CDR3 DNA sequence: TGCGCCAGCAGCTTGGACAGCTCTAATTCACCCCTCCACTTT. The encoded protein is CASSLDSSNSPLHF. Full variable domain (rest looked up from reference TRBV5-1 and TRBJ1-6): KAGVTQTPRYLIKTRGQQVTLSCSPISGHRSVSWYQQTPGQGLQFLFEYFSETQRNKGNFPGRFSGRQFSNSRSEMNVSTLELGDSALYLCASSLDSSNSPLHFGNGTRLTVT.

This clonotype showed up just once. The chain links TRBV6-5 to TRBJ1-1; possibly TRBD1 for D (6 bases). CDR3 size: 13 residues. Per the germline V gene, CDR1 is MNHEY and CDR2 is SVGAGI. Between the trimmed V and J ends, which lost 2 bases and 5 bases, there was a span of 9 bases. In DNA, the CDR3 is TGTGCCAGCAGTTACCGGGGGCTTACTGAAGCTTTCTTT. Translated, it gives CASSYRGLTEAFF.

This clonotype was seen ten or more times. The chain links TRBV6-5 to TRBJ2-5; a possible D gene is TRBD1 (6 bases). Germline loops: CDR1 MNHEY, CDR2 SVGAGI. Trimming removed 4 bases from V and 2 bases from J, with 14 bases in between. The CDR3 sequence is 15 residues long. The CDR3 protein is CASSLGQGLQETQYF. CDR3 DNA sequence: TGTGCCAGCAGTTTGGGGCAGGGGTTACAAGAGACCCAGTACTTC.

There are many counts of this clonotype. The chain is built from TRBV5-1 and TRBJ2-1, with 9 nucleotides matching TRBD2. The germline V gene has CDR1 SGHRS and CDR2 YFSETQ. This CDR3 is 15 amino acids long. V gave up 0 bases and J gave up 7 bases; unmatched junction bases: 5. Here the CDR3 reads CASSLVRGGVNEQFF. The DNA for the CDR3 is TGCGCCAGCAGCTTGGTGCGCGGGGGGGTGAATGAGCAGTTCTTC.

This clonotype was seen ten or more times. The rearrangement links TRBV12-3 or TRBV12-4 to TRBJ1-5; D is undetermined. The V and J ends lost 3 bases and 4 bases respectively, with 10 bases between them. The CDR3 is made up of 14 amino acids. The CDR3 sequence: CASSFEKRNQPQHF. The CDR3 DNA reads TGTGCCAGCAGTTTTGAGAAGCGTAATCAGCCCCAGCATTTT.

The table lists this clonotype with many counts. An end of the junction does not agree with germline; a read error may underlie this. The chain combines TRBV24-1 with TRBJ2-1, with D possibly being TRBD1 (6 bases). Germline V lookup: CDR1 KGHDR, CDR2 SFDVKD. The CDR3 runs 14 residues. This CDR3 is CATSDPRQVNEQSF. The DNA for the CDR3 is TGTGCCACCAGTGATCCCAGACAGGTCAATGAGCAGTCCTTC.

The table lists this clonotype with many counts. The chain links TRBV4-1 to TRBJ1-6, with D hard to call. V was cut by 4 bases and J by 6 bases, with 13 bases left in between. In germline, CDR1 is MGHRA, CDR2 YSYEKL. The CDR3 consists of 15 residues. The CDR3 DNA reads TGCGCCAGCAGCCGGTCTCAGGACGGTAATTCACCCCTCCACTTT. It is translated as CASSRSQDGNSPLHF.

The chain uses TRBV5-6 and TRBJ2-3, with D perhaps matching TRBD1 (5 bases). Trimming stripped 9 bases from V and 11 bases from J, with 25 bases between. CDR3 length: 14 residues. CDR1 and CDR2 from the germline V gene are SGHDT and YYEEEE. The CDR3 here is CAIGLGLADSEQYF. CDR3 in DNA: TGTGCCATCGGCCTGGGGCTCGCGGATTCTGAGCAGTATTTT.